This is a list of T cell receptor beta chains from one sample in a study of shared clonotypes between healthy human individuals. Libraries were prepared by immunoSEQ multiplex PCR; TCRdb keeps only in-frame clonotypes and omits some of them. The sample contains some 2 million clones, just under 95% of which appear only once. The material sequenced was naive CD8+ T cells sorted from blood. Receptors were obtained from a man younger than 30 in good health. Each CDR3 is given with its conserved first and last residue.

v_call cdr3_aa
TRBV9 CASGPGSSYNEQFF
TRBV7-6 CASSLETGTFYEQYF
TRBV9 CASSVDTYGYTF
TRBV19 CASRSDRENYGYTF
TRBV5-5 CASSFAFTDTQYF
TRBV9 CASSVGHNEQFF
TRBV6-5 CASSYGGNTEAFF
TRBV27 CASGIAYEQYF
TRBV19 CASSIVGLANEQFF
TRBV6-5 CASSYSAGVADTQYF
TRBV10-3 CAISATDGINQPQHF
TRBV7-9 CASSLEGAGEGYEQYF
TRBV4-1 CASSHVGETYEQYF
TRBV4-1 CASSQDPGVGTDTQYF
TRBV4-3 CASSQERATNYGYTF
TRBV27 CASSFSGGSYEQYF
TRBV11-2 CASSPLLGGEYQETQYF
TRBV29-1 CSVGLLAGAYNEQFF
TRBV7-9 CASSLIGPVSSYEQYF
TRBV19 CASSIQSHNEQFF
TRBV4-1 CASSQVFGNEQFF
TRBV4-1 CASSHLAGDEQFF